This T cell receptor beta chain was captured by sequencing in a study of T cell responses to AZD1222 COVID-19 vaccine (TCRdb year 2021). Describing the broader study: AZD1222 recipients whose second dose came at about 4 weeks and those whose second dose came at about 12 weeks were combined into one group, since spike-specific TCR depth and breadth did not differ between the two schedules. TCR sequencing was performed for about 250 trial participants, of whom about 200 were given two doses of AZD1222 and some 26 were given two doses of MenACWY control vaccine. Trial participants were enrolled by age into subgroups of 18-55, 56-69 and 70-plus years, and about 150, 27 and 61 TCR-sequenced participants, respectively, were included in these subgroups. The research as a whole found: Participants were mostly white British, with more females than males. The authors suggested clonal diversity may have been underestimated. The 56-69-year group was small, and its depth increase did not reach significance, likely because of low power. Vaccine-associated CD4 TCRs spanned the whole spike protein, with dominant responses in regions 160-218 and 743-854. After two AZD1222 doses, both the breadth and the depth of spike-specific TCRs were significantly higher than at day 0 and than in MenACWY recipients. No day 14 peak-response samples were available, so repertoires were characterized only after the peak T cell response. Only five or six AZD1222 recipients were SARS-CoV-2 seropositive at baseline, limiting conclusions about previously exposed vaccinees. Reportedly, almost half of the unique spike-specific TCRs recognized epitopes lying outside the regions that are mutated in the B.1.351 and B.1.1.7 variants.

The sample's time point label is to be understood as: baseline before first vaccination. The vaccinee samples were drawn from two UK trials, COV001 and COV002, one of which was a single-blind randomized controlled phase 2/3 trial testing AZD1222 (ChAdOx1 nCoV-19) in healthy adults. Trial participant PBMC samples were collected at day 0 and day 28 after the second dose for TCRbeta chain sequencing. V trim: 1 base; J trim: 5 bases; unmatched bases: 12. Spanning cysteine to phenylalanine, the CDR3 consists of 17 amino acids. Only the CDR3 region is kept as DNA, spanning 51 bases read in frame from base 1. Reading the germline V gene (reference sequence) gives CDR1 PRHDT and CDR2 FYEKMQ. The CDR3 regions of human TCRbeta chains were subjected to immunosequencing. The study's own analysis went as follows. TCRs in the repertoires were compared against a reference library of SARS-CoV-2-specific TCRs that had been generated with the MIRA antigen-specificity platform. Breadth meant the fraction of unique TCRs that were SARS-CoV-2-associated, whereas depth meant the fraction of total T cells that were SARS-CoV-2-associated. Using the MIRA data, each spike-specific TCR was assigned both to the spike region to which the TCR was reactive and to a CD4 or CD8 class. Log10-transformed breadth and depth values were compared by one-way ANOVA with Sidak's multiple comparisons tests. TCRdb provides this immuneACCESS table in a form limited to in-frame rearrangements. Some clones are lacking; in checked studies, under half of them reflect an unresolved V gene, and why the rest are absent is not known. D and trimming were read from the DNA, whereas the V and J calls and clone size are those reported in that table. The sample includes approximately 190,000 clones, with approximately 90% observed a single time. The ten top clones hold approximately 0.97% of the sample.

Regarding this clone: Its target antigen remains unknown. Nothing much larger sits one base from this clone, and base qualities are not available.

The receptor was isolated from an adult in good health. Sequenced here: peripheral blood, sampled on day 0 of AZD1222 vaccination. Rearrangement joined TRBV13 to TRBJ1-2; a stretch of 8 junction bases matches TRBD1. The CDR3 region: CASSLAVGWGDRYGYTF. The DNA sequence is TGTGCCAGCAGCTTAGCTGTTGGGTGGGGGGACAGGTATGGCTACACCTTC.